The 31 T cell receptor beta chains given below trace back to one sample, sequenced in a study of OX40 agonist ivuxolimab in advanced cancers. Produced via immunoSEQ multiplex PCR; TCRdb's table is partial and in-frame only. The table records around 60,000 clones, about 86% of them present only once. The sequenced sample was CD4+ or CD8+ T cells sorted from blood, obtained in a trial of the OX40 agonist ivuxolimab. Receptor source: an adult with an advanced solid tumor such as melanoma, head and neck, liver or kidney cancer.

The J gene is TRBJ2-1, the V gene TRBV18, with D maybe TRBD1 (6 bases). With 2 bases removed from V and 5 bases from J, the gap between germline ends came to 10 bases. CDR3 size: 14 residues. The germline CDR1 and CDR2 sequences are KGHSH and LQKENI. The chain's CDR3 is CASSPGTRNNEQFF. In nucleotides, the CDR3 is TGTGCCAGCTCACCAGGGACACGAAACAATGAGCAGTTCTTC. Combining the CDR3 with reference TRBV18 and TRBJ2-1 gives the whole variable domain NAGVMQNPRHLVRRRGQEARLRCSPMKGHSHVYWYRQLPEEGLKFMVYLQKENIIDESGMPKERFSAEFPKEGPSILRIQQVVRGDSAAYFCASSPGTRNNEQFFGPGTRLTVL.

This rearrangement joins TRBV11-2 to TRBJ1-4, with D hard to call. V dropped 1 base and J dropped 8 bases, with 11 bases sitting between them. CDR3 length: 14 amino acids. From germline, CDR1 is SGHAT and CDR2 FQNNGV. DNA of the CDR3: TGTGCCAGCAGCTTAGGCACCCGCCAGGAAAAACTGTTTTTT. Translating gives CASSLGTRQEKLFF.

The genes are TRBV5-1 and TRBJ1-3, with D maybe TRBD1 (6 bases). The germline CDR1 and CDR2 sequences are SGHRS and YFSETQ. The CDR3 runs to 16 residues. V was cut by 5 bases and J by 0 bases, with 15 bases left in between. The CDR3 loop is CASRTGHTNSGNTIYF. The CDR3 DNA follows: TGCGCCAGCAGGACGGGACATACGAACTCTGGAAACACCATATATTTT.

The chain couples TRBV7-3 to TRBJ2-1; D gene unclear. V lost 6 bases and J lost 8, with 17 bases in between. The CDR3 runs to 14 residues. The germline V gene has CDR1 SGHTA and CDR2 FQGTGA. The CDR3 region has the DNA TGTGCCAGCAGGTCGCCCCCGGCCCGCGATGAGCAGTTCTTC. Encoded protein: CASRSPPARDEQFF.

CDR3 coding DNA: TGTGCCAGCAGTATAACGGGCCTGGGCTACACCTTC. This sequence encodes CASSITGLGYTF. The V gene is TRBV28, the J gene TRBJ1-2; D gene unclear. The CDR3 runs to 12 residues. The V end lost 5 bases, the J end lost 8 bases, and 12 bases lay between the germline ends. CDR1 and CDR2 from the germline V gene are MDHEN and SYDVKM.

The V and J genes are TRBV7-8 and TRBJ1-5; no clear D gene. The CDR3 sequence is 16 residues long. Germline V gene sequence: CDR1 SGHVS, CDR2 FQNEAQ. Trimming pared 1 base from V and 3 bases from J, leaving 13 bases between. This CDR3 reads CASSLETTVVNQPQHF. The DNA of the CDR3 is TGTGCCAGCAGCTTAGAAACTACGGTAGTCAATCAGCCCCAGCATTTT.

The chain carries TRBV6-1 and TRBJ2-7; no clear D gene. Between the trimmed V and J ends, which lost 1 base and 3 bases, there was a span of 7 bases. Germline V gene lookup returns CDR1 MNHNS and CDR2 SASEGT. The CDR3 is 13 residues long. The CDR3 loop is CASSEGVYYEQYF. In nucleotides, the CDR3 is TGTGCCAGCAGTGAAGGAGTATACTACGAGCAGTACTTC.

The chain links TRBV12-5 to TRBJ1-6, with unresolved D. This CDR3 region has 14 residues. Germline V lookup: CDR1 LGHNT, CDR2 FRNRAP. V was shortened by 3 bases and J by 7 bases, with 10 bases between the two germline ends. CDR3 sequence: CASGLGLSNSPLHF. CDR3 nucleotide sequence: TGTGCTAGTGGTTTAGGGCTCTCCAATTCACCCCTCCACTTT.

The rearrangement links TRBV5-1 to TRBJ2-6; D is ambiguous. V was shortened by 0 bases and J by 11 bases, with 9 bases between the two germline ends. The CDR3 is 13 residues long. Germline V gene sequence: CDR1 SGHRS, CDR2 YFSETQ. The CDR3 nucleotides read TGCGCCAGCAGCTTGGTGGGTACCGACGTCCTGACTTTC. Protein sequence: CASSLVGTDVLTF.

The V call is TRBV6-5, the J call TRBJ2-3; D is ambiguous. V shed 8 bases and J shed 0 bases, with 9 bases lying between them. In germline, CDR1 is MNHEY, CDR2 SVGAGI. The CDR3 loop spans 13 amino acids. The CDR3: CASVKDSTDTQYF. The CDR3 DNA follows: TGTGCCAGCGTGAAAGATAGCACAGATACGCAGTATTTT.

The J gene is TRBJ2-6, the V gene TRBV7-2; D is unresolved. V was trimmed by 5 bases and J by 7 bases, leaving 12 bases between them. This CDR3 has 14 residues. Per the germline V gene, CDR1 is SGHTA and CDR2 is FQGNSA. The CDR3 DNA follows: TGTGCCAGCAGCCCCCCGGGCCAAGCCAACGTCCTGACTTTC. It translates to CASSPPGQANVLTF.

This chain connects TRBV18 to TRBJ1-2; D ambiguous. The CDR3 loop spans 15 amino acids. The germline V and J ends were trimmed by 2 bases and 4 bases, with 14 bases remaining between them. The V gene's germline CDR1 is KGHSH and CDR2 LQKENI. The CDR3 region has the DNA TGTGCCAGCTCACCAGGGGATAGTAATCCCTATGGCTACACCTTC. Its protein product is CASSPGDSNPYGYTF.

The chain combines TRBV18 with TRBJ2-2; D not certain. V lost 5 bases, J lost 8 bases, and 12 bases lay in between. The germline gives CDR1 KGHSH, CDR2 LQKENI. The length of the CDR3 is 13 residues. In nucleotides, the CDR3 is TGTGCCAGCTCAAACAGCCCGGCGGGGGAGCTGTTTTTT. It yields the protein CASSNSPAGELFF.

This chain uses TRBV15 with TRBJ2-1, with 8 positions matching TRBD2. CDR3 length: 16 amino acids. Germline loops: CDR1 LNHNV, CDR2 YYDKDF (reference sequence). With V trimmed by 0 bases and J by 5 bases, 6 bases remained unmatched. CDR3 residues: CATSRDEAGGNNEQFF. Here the CDR3 DNA reads TGTGCCACCAGCAGAGATGAGGCGGGGGGCAACAATGAGCAGTTCTTC.

Comments on this clone: A junction end diverges from the germline sequence, so it may reflect a read error. J is TRBJ2-5 and V is TRBV7-7; D is perhaps TRBD1 (5 bases). Per the germline V gene, CDR1 is SSHAT and CDR2 is FNYEAQ (reference sequence). The CDR3 covers 14 residues. The CDR3 sequence: CASSPRGAGETQYF. CDR3 DNA sequence: TGTGCTAGCAGCCCTCGTGGGGCTGGGGAGACCCAGTACTTC.

V is TRBV12-5 and J is TRBJ2-3; D possibly corresponds to TRBD1 (6 bases). Trimming removed 7 bases at V and 3 bases at J, with 14 bases between. Germline V CDR1 and CDR2: LGHNT, FRNRAP. The CDR3 runs to 14 residues. The CDR3 here is CASEQQGWTDTQYF. The CDR3 coding sequence is TGTGCTAGTGAACAACAGGGATGGACAGATACGCAGTATTTT.

The chain has TRBV27 and TRBJ2-1; 7 nucleotides match TRBD1. V gave up 0 bases and J gave up 3 bases; unmatched junction bases: 5. The CDR3 totals 16 residues. CDR1 MNHEY and CDR2 SMNVEV come from the germline V gene (reference sequence). For the CDR3, the DNA is TGTGCCAGCAGTTTATCGGGCAGGGGGATCTACAATGAGCAGTTCTTC. Translation gives CASSLSGRGIYNEQFF.

V usage is TRBV29-1 and J usage is TRBJ1-1; D unresolved. The germline gives CDR1 SQVTM, CDR2 ANQGSEA. The CDR3 has 12 residues. Trimming shortened V by 3 bases and J by 2 bases, and 7 bases separated the two germline ends. As DNA, the CDR3 is TGCAGCGTTGATGGATCCAACACTGAAGCTTTCTTT. This gives the protein CSVDGSNTEAFF.

The chain combines TRBV5-1 with TRBJ2-1; D gene uncertain. The CDR3 totals 14 residues. Germline CDR1 and CDR2: SGHRS and YFSETQ. V lost 0 bases, J lost 5 bases, and 9 bases lay in between. The DNA for the CDR3 is TGCGCCAGCAGCTTGGTAGTGGGGAACAATGAGCAGTTCTTC. Translated, it gives CASSLVVGNNEQFF.

The chain joins TRBV2 to TRBJ1-4; D remains ambiguous. The germline V and J ends were trimmed by 6 bases and 7 bases, with 9 bases remaining between them. This CDR3 spans 12 amino acids. Looked up from germline, CDR1 is SNHLY and CDR2 is FYNNEI. The CDR3 protein is CASRIKIEKLFF. Written as DNA, the CDR3 is TGTGCCAGCAGAATCAAGATTGAAAAACTGTTTTTT. Looking up the rest from reference TRBV2 and TRBJ1-4 gives the full variable domain: EPEVTQTPSHQVTQMGQEVILRCVPISNHLYFYWYRQILGQKVEFLVSFYNNEISEKSEIFDDQFSVERPDGSNFTLKIRSTKLEDSAMYFCASRIKIEKLFFGSGTQLSVL.

V is TRBV6-5 and J is TRBJ1-6, with D perhaps matching TRBD1 (6 bases). Deletions cut 2 bases from V and 7 bases from J, with 12 bases between. Germline CDR1 MNHEY, CDR2 SVGAGI. The CDR3 has 15 amino acids. The CDR3 sequence: CASSYTGTLNSPLHF. CDR3 sequence (DNA): TGTGCCAGCAGTTACACAGGGACCTTGAATTCACCCCTCCACTTT.

This chain joins TRBV4-2 and TRBJ2-7; TRBD2 agrees at 9 bases. V was pared by 1 base and J by 2 bases, with 9 bases of the junction left unmatched. CDR1 is LGHNA and CDR2 is YNFKEQ in the germline V gene. This CDR3 comprises 17 residues. In DNA form, the CDR3 reads TGTGCCAGCAGCCAAGGGACAACGCGGGGGGGTACCTACGAGCAGTACTTC. This translates into CASSQGTTRGGTYEQYF.

This chain uses TRBV18 with TRBJ2-7; unclear D gene. There are 14 residues in the CDR3. Germline V gene sequence: CDR1 KGHSH, CDR2 LQKENI. V dropped 3 bases and J dropped 0 bases, with 9 bases sitting between them. The CDR3 is CASSPPSYSYEQYF. In DNA, the CDR3 is TGTGCCAGCTCACCGCCCTCCTACTCCTACGAGCAGTACTTC.

The chain couples TRBV6-1 to TRBJ2-7; no reliable D call. Germline CDR1 reads MNHNS; CDR2 reads SASEGT. V lost 0 bases and J 3 bases, leaving 6 bases between the germline ends. This CDR3 is built from 13 residues. The CDR3 DNA reads TGTGCCAGCAGTGAAGCACTTATCTACGAGCAGTACTTC. Translated: CASSEALIYEQYF.

The chain couples TRBV4-1 to TRBJ2-3; 10 nucleotides match TRBD2. V was clipped by 0 bases and J by 3 bases; unmatched bases: 6. This CDR3 is built from 17 residues. The germline V gene encodes CDR1 MGHRA and CDR2 YSYEKL. CDR3 nucleotides: TGCGCCAGCAGCCAAGATGGTCTAGCGGGGGAAACAGATACGCAGTATTTT. Translated: CASSQDGLAGETDTQYF.

The rearrangement links TRBV18 to TRBJ1-2, with 10 bases that match TRBD1. From germline, CDR1 is KGHSH and CDR2 LQKENI. This CDR3 has 15 amino acids. Trimming removed 3 bases from V and 8 bases from J; junction bases left unmatched: 9. The CDR3 bases are TGTGCCAGCTCACCCCCTGGGACAGGGGCGTGGGGCTACACCTTC. As protein: CASSPPGTGAWGYTF. The full variable domain, its missing parts supplied by reference TRBV18 and TRBJ1-2, is NAGVMQNPRHLVRRRGQEARLRCSPMKGHSHVYWYRQLPEEGLKFMVYLQKENIIDESGMPKERFSAEFPKEGPSILRIQQVVRGDSAAYFCASSPPGTGAWGYTFGSGTRLTVV.

The chain carries TRBV6-1 and TRBJ1-4, with TRBD1 as a possible D gene (5 bases). This CDR3 spans 17 amino acids. Germline CDR1 reads MNHNS; CDR2 reads SASEGT. Between the trimmed V and J ends, which lost 1 base and 7 bases, there was a span of 19 bases. The CDR3 loop reads CASSEGGKGSSREKLFF. CDR3 DNA sequence: TGTGCCAGCAGTGAAGGAGGAAAGGGGTCGAGTCGTGAAAAACTGTTTTTT.

The chain recombines TRBV5-1 with TRBJ2-3; D is perhaps TRBD1 or TRBD2 (6 bases each). V was clipped by 0 bases and J by 2 bases, with 13 bases between them. CDR3 size: 16 residues. Germline CDR1 SGHRS, CDR2 YFSETQ. The CDR3 region has the DNA TGCGCCAGCAGCTTGGAGGGGGGCCCCGTCACAGATACGCAGTATTTT. Translated: CASSLEGGPVTDTQYF. The whole variable domain, filled in from reference TRBV5-1 and TRBJ2-3, reads KAGVTQTPRYLIKTRGQQVTLSCSPISGHRSVSWYQQTPGQGLQFLFEYFSETQRNKGNFPGRFSGRQFSNSRSEMNVSTLELGDSALYLCASSLEGGPVTDTQYFGPGTRLTVL.

The rearrangement uses TRBV5-4 and TRBJ2-4, with D possibly being TRBD1 or TRBD2 (5 bases each). The CDR3 is 16 residues long. The V and J ends lost 4 bases and 0 bases respectively, with 14 bases between them. Germline V lookup: CDR1 SGHNT, CDR2 YYREEE (reference sequence). CDR3 sequence reads: CASSPRVGLAKNIQYF. The CDR3 bases are TGTGCCAGCAGCCCGCGGGTGGGGCTAGCCAAAAACATTCAGTACTTC. Complete variable domain (other parts from reference TRBV5-4 and TRBJ2-4): ETGVTQSPTHLIKTRGQQVTLRCSSQSGHNTVSWYQQALGQGPQFIFQYYREEENGRGNFPPRFSGLQFPNYSSELNVNALELDDSALYLCASSPRVGLAKNIQYFGAGTRLSVL.

This chain connects TRBV28 to TRBJ1-5; no reliable D call. Germline V gene lookup returns CDR1 MDHEN and CDR2 SYDVKM. The V end was cut by 6 bases, the J end by 6 bases, with 21 bases between. The CDR3 runs to 16 residues. The CDR3 region is CASSASRDMDGQPQHF. The CDR3 nucleotides read TGTGCCAGCAGCGCATCCCGGGATATGGACGGTCAGCCCCAGCATTTT.

The chain uses TRBV18 and TRBJ1-1, with no clear D. Germline CDR1 is KGHSH and CDR2 is LQKENI. Trimming cost V 2 bases and J 1 base, with 8 bases left between them. CDR3 length: 14 amino acids. The CDR3 DNA follows: TGTGCCAGCTCACCATTGGGAAGGAACACTGAAGCTTTCTTT. It codes for CASSPLGRNTEAFF.